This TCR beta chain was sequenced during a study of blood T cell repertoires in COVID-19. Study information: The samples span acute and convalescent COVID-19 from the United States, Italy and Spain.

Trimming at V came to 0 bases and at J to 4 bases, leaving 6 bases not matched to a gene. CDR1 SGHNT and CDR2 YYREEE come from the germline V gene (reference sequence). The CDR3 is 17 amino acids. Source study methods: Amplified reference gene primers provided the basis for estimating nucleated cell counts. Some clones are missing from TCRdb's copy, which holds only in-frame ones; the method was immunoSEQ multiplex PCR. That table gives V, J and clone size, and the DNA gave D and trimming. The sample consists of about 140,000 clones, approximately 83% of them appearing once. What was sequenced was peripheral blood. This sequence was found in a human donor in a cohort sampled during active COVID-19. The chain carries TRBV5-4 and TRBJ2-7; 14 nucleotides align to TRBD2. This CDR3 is CASSLGLAGGVQYEQYF. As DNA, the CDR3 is TGTGCCAGCAGCTTGGGACTAGCGGGAGGGGTGCAATACGAGCAGTACTTC. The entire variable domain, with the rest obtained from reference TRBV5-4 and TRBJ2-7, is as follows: ETGVTQSPTHLIKTRGQQVTLRCSSQSGHNTVSWYQQALGQGPQFIFQYYREEENGRGNFPPRFSGLQFPNYSSELNVNALELDDSALYLCASSLGLAGGVQYEQYFGPGTRLTVT.